This T cell receptor (beta chain) was retrieved from a study of CD8+ T cells in alopecia areata. Extracted RNA was reverse transcribed into cDNA, the sequencing template. The protocol was immunoSEQ multiplex PCR, while the TCRdb copy is restricted to in-frame clones and leaves out a portion. The sample has roughly 150,000 clones; roughly 60% are singletons. The CDR3 covers 12 residues. V was pared by 3 bases and J by 5 bases, with 5 bases between. Germline assignment: CDR1 SEHNR and CDR2 FQNEAQ (reference sequence). The chain joins TRBV7-9 to TRBJ1-5, with D uncertain. This sequence originates from a human donor in good health. The sequenced sample consisted of CD8+ T cells sorted from blood. The CDR3 bases are TGTGCCAGCAGCTTCGGTGATCAGCCCCAGCATTTT. Encoded protein: CASSFGDQPQHF.